Listed below are T cell receptor beta chains from one sample, sequenced in a study of shared clonotypes between healthy human individuals. Method: immunoSEQ multiplex PCR; TCRdb's copy keeps in-frame clones and lacks some. The data show roughly 2.2 million clones, more than 85% seen once. Sequenced: naive CD4+ T cells from PBMCs. These receptors were taken from a man in his late teens or twenties in good health. Some clones in this sample may be carry-over from other donors' samples. The CDR3 runs from the conserved cysteine through the conserved F or W. Fields, in order: D gene, J gene, V gene, clone size, CDR3 DNA, CDR3 protein. A D gene is named only where the DNA matches it firmly. Not all rows give a size; the values are once, few, many and, for expanded clones, a class.

>-|TRBJ2-1|TRBV5-4|-
TGTGCCAGCACCTTTGGGGTAGGGGTTGAGCAGTTCTTC
CASTFGVGVEQFF
>-|TRBJ2-1|TRBV18|-
TGTGCCAGCTCACCGACGAGAACCTACAATGAGCAGTTCTTC
CASSPTRTYNEQFF
>-|TRBJ2-2|TRBV28|-
TGTGCCAGCCGGCGTAGGGCAGGATCTAACACCGGGGAGCTGTTTTTT
CASRRRAGSNTGELFF
>TRBD1|TRBJ1-1|TRBV7-9|-
TGTGCCAGCAGCAAGGGACAGCAGACCTTTGAAGCTTTCTTT
CASSKGQQTFEAFF
>TRBD1|TRBJ2-7|TRBV7-2|-
TGTGCCAGCAGCTACGACAGGGGGCCGTACGAGCAGTACTTC
CASSYDRGPYEQYF
>TRBD1|TRBJ2-5|TRBV5-5|-
TGTGCCAGCAGCCCAGGGACAGGGAGAGAGACCCAGTACTTC
CASSPGTGRETQYF
>TRBD2|TRBJ2-1|TRBV4-1|-
TGCGCCAGCAGCCAGCCGGGACTAGCGGGGGGAAGCTCCTACAATGAGCAGTTCTTC
CASSQPGLAGGSSYNEQFF
>-|TRBJ1-3|TRBV28|-
TGTGCCAGCAGTCCAGCCTCACAGGGAAGCTCTGGAAACACCATATATTTT
CASSPASQGSSGNTIYF
>TRBD1|TRBJ2-6|TRBV18|-
TGTGCCAGCTCACGCCTTACTGGACAGGGGGCGCCCGGGGCCAACGTCCTGACTTTC
CASSRLTGQGAPGANVLTF
>-|TRBJ2-5|TRBV7-8|-
TGTGCCAGCAGCCGGGTTCTTAAAGAGACCCAGTACTTC
CASSRVLKETQYF
>-|TRBJ2-5|TRBV9|-
TGTGCCAGCAGCGTTCGTCCATACCAAGAGACCCAGTACTTC
CASSVRPYQETQYF
>TRBD2|TRBJ2-4|TRBV2|-
TGTGCCAGCAGCCCCTCTTGGGGGGGGACCAAAAACATTCAGTACTTC
CASSPSWGGTKNIQYF
>TRBD1|TRBJ1-4|TRBV7-6|-
TGTGCCAGCAGCGGTGGACCGGGACAGTTTAATGAAAAACTGTTTTTT
CASSGGPGQFNEKLFF
>-|TRBJ2-7|TRBV6-6|once
TGTGCCAGCAGATCTCTCTATGGCGGCGCCTACGAGCAGTACTTC
CASRSLYGGAYEQYF
>-|TRBJ2-1|TRBV4-1|-
TGCGCCAGCAGCCACCTGGGAGGCCGTGGTGAGCAGTTCTTC
CASSHLGGRGEQFF
>-|TRBJ1-2|TRBV28|-
TGTGCCAGCAGTCGGGCGGATCTGAAACGTGGCTACACCTTC
CASSRADLKRGYTF
>TRBD1|TRBJ1-2|TRBV5-5|-
TGTGCCAGCACCACGGGGACAGGAGGAACCAGGTTAGGCTATGGCTACACCTTC
CASTTGTGGTRLGYGYTF
>TRBD1|TRBJ2-7|TRBV10-3|-
TGTGCCATCAGCCCCGGGACAGGGAGGTACGAGCAGTACTTC
CAISPGTGRYEQYF
>TRBD2|TRBJ2-1|TRBV7-9|-
TGTGCCAGCAGCCCAAGACTAGCGGAGACCTACAATGAGCAGTTCTTC
CASSPRLAETYNEQFF
>TRBD2|TRBJ2-3|TRBV19|-
TGTGCCAGTAGTATACCGGCGGGAGGGCCAGGGGATACGCAGTATTTT
CASSIPAGGPGDTQYF
>TRBD1|TRBJ2-5|TRBV11-3|-
TGTGCCAGCAGCTACGGTGACAGGGGCCAAGAGACCCAGTACTTC
CASSYGDRGQETQYF
>TRBD2|TRBJ2-7|TRBV5-1|once
TGCGCCAGCAGCATACCTAGCGGGAGTGGGGAGCAGTACTTC
CASSIPSGSGEQYF
>-|TRBJ1-1|TRBV20-1|few
TGCAGTGCTCCTACCGCAGAAGCTTTCTTT
CSAPTAEAFF
>TRBD2|TRBJ2-2|TRBV5-1|-
TGCGCCAGCAGCTGGGAGGGGAACACCGGGGAGCTGTTTTTT
CASSWEGNTGELFF
>-|TRBJ2-1|TRBV27|-
TGTGCCAGCAGAAATAGCTGGGACGGTAAGGGCAATGAGCAGTTCTTC
CASRNSWDGKGNEQFF